The rows below give T cell receptor beta chains drawn from one sample of a study of Ad26.COV2.S vaccination and SARS-CoV-2 variants. The assay was immunoSEQ multiplex PCR, and TCRdb's table has in-frame clones only and misses some. The sample has hundreds of thousands of clones; around nine tenths are singletons. Sequenced here: peripheral blood, sampled in a trial of Ad26.COV2.S vaccine versus placebo. Receptor source: a person between 18 and 59 years old who received the Ad26.COV2.S COVID-19 vaccine or a placebo. The conserved cysteine and the conserved F or W are not part of the CDR3 here. A row's size may be missing; if present it is once, few, many or a size class.

TRBV11-2,once,TRBJ2-1,ASSMGQGANNEQF
TRBV12-1,.,TRBJ2-2,ASSAPKAGADTGELF
TRBV12-3/TRBV12-4,.,TRBJ1-1,ASTPRDRVDAF
TRBV7-9,.,TRBJ2-6,ASSRTGATSGANVLT
TRBV5-4,.,TRBJ2-1,ASSLPGGGGHNEQF
TRBV9,.,TRBJ2-1,ASRPGGSSYNEQF
TRBV19,.,TRBJ1-6,ASSGSITSSYNSPLH
TRBV19,once,TRBJ2-1,ASSMWGGAIDEQF
TRBV19,.,TRBJ1-5,ASSPGLWGNQPQH
TRBV30,few,TRBJ1-6,ARSVQGTGNSPLH
TRBV14,.,TRBJ1-1,ASSMRQGPTEAF
TRBV4-2,.,TRBJ2-7,ASRLAGGSSYEQY
TRBV5-1,.,TRBJ2-1,ASRQSGGAYNEQF
TRBV3-1/TRBV3-2,.,TRBJ2-2,ASSHGPGELF
TRBV9,.,TRBJ2-2,ASRMGQGNTGELF
TRBV28,.,TRBJ2-7,ASSLRALHEQY
TRBV11-1,.,TRBJ1-1,ASSLASGAEAF
TRBV4-2,few,TRBJ2-1,ASSQDGGAHNEQF
TRBV15,.,TRBJ1-2,ATSRESRQGGGYT
TRBV6-5,.,TRBJ2-7,ASSPGLVVGEQY
TRBV21-1,few,TRBJ2-7,ASSKGRDRLTGEQY
TRBV4-3,.,TRBJ2-7,ASSQDSGSYEQY
TRBV5-1,.,TRBJ1-2,ASSFQENYGYT
TRBV25-1,.,TRBJ2-1,ASSEGDRLGHF
TRBV4-2,few,TRBJ2-7,ASSPPGTGHYEQY
TRBV2,.,TRBJ2-2,ARGTATNTGELF
TRBV7-9,.,TRBJ1-1,ASSLARAGNFEAF
TRBV7-8,.,TRBJ2-3,ASSPRQGPDTQY
TRBV12-5,.,TRBJ1-3,ASGLGSGNTIY
TRBV9,.,TRBJ1-4,ASSPRQGSNEKLF
TRBV7-9,.,TRBJ1-1,ASSLDQGGRAEAF
TRBV21-1,.,TRBJ1-2,ASSKRGQISNYGYT
TRBV3-1/TRBV3-2,once,TRBJ1-1,ATSGEATEAF
TRBV12-5,few,TRBJ2-7,ASGSINSGGTYEQY
TRBV28,.,TRBJ1-5,ASSLGQSNQPQH
TRBV27,.,TRBJ1-6,ASRTLGGRDSPLH
TRBV12-3/TRBV12-4,.,TRBJ1-5,ASSKDSNQPQH
TRBV30,.,TRBJ1-5,AWSVYLGHKLNQPQH
TRBV2,.,TRBJ2-4,ASSEVGHTKNIQY
TRBV5-1,.,TRBJ2-7,ASSLGGRGSYEQY
TRBV20-1,.,TRBJ2-7,SASDQTTYEQY
TRBV5-5,once,TRBJ2-1,ASSLEVLGSYNEQF
TRBV7-9,.,TRBJ2-1,ASNHWQGDLNEQF
TRBV5-6,.,TRBJ1-1,ASSLEGLPNTEAF
TRBV4-3,.,TRBJ2-7,ASSQEGRGRNEQY
TRBV19,.,TRBJ2-7,ASSIGGYEQY
TRBV7-9,.,TRBJ2-7,ASSPTTPDRGRVDEQY
TRBV7-2,.,TRBJ2-7,ASSKGKGSYEQY
TRBV5-6,.,TRBJ2-1,ASSLWTSSYNEQF
TRBV6-1,.,TRBJ2-7,ASSEFKSYEQY
TRBV7-8,.,TRBJ1-2,ASSNLGQGADYGYT
TRBV6-5,.,TRBJ2-7,ASSYSNIPYEQY
TRBV7-9,few,TRBJ2-7,ASSLRTKTYEQY
TRBV27,.,TRBJ1-6,ASSKGQGNSPLH
TRBV10-2,once,TRBJ1-1,ASSTRADTEAF